This T cell receptor beta chain was documented in a study of blood T cell repertoires in COVID-19. About the study: The study drew acute and convalescent COVID-19 samples from the United States, Italy and Spain.

This CDR3 region has 18 residues. Trimming cost V 0 bases and J 0 bases, with 15 bases left between them. The V gene's germline CDR1 is MNHEY and CDR2 SVGEGT. Assay: immunoSEQ multiplex PCR; the TCRdb copy retains only in-frame clones and omits some. The repertoire has about 270,000 clones, more than 90% of them found once; the top ten carry approximately 2.6%. This chain joins TRBV6-2 or TRBV6-3 and TRBJ1-5; the D is unclear. This receptor was identified in a person aged 18 to 30 with COVID-19, enrolled during active disease. The sample taken for sequencing was peripheral blood. DNA for the CDR3: TGTGCCAGCAGTTACTCGACCAGCGGCGAGTATAGCAATCAGCCCCAGCATTTT. It yields the protein CASSYSTSGEYSNQPQHF.